Detailed here is one T cell receptor beta chain. This entry belongs to a study of blood T cell repertoires in COVID-19. Whole-study context: Researchers got acute and convalescent COVID-19 samples from the United States, Italy and Spain.

Only in-frame clones appear in the TCRdb table, and some are missing; sequencing was by immunoSEQ multiplex PCR. The table lists roughly 260,000 clones, 85% to 90% of them singletons. Input material: peripheral blood. This TCR was sampled from a woman aged 40-49 years with acute or convalescent COVID-19.

DNA for the CDR3: TGTGCCAGTAGTATCCGGACAGGCCAGAATCAGCCCCAGCATTTT. It is translated as CASSIRTGQNQPQHF. The chain couples TRBV19 to TRBJ1-5, with 7 positions matching TRBD1. Germline trimming cut 3 bases from V and 4 bases from J; bases unmatched to any gene: 6. The CDR3 runs to 15 residues. Germline V gene data show CDR1 as LNHDA and CDR2 as SQIVND (reference sequence).